A single sample is the source of the 27 T cell receptor beta chains below, sequenced in a study of siplizumab effects on memory and regulatory T cells (dated by TCRdb to about 2019). Libraries were prepared through the immunoSEQ multiplex PCR assay. TCRdb carries this immuneACCESS record with in-frame sequences only. Its versions omit some clonotypes, under half of them owing to an unresolved V gene in the studies checked, with the rest unexplained. This sample lists about 97,000 clones; roughly 90% were detected once. 0.9% to 1.4% of the sample goes to the ten largest clones. The sequencing input was CD4+ T cells sorted from blood. The source of these receptors is a human donor in good health.

V is TRBV28 and J is TRBJ2-7; 10 positions match TRBD2. The CDR3 has 14 residues. With V trimmed by 8 bases and J by 2 bases, 6 bases remained unmatched. CDR1 is MDHEN and CDR2 is SYDVKM in the germline V gene. CDR3 in DNA: TGTGCCAGCCGAATAGCGGGAGGCACCTACGAGCAGTACTTC. This sequence encodes CASRIAGGTYEQYF.

The chain couples TRBV6-5 to TRBJ2-1; D not certain. V was pared by 4 bases and J by 0 bases, with 7 bases between. The germline CDR1 and CDR2 sequences are MNHEY and SVGAGI. The CDR3 runs 14 residues. CDR3 loop: CASSLFSSYNEQFF. The CDR3 bases are TGTGCCAGCAGTTTGTTTAGCTCCTACAATGAGCAGTTCTTC.

The CDR3 loop reads CSAKPFGEQFF. DNA of the CDR3: TGCAGTGCTAAGCCTTTTGGTGAGCAGTTCTTC. The V and J genes are TRBV20-1 and TRBJ2-1; D is undetermined. The CDR3 is 11 amino acids. V lost 4 bases and J lost 9, with 10 bases in between. Germline V gene sequence: CDR1 DFQATT, CDR2 SNEGSKA (reference sequence).

The J gene is TRBJ1-1, the V gene TRBV28; D is unclear. CDR3 length equals 15 residues. The germline V gene has CDR1 MDHEN and CDR2 SYDVKM. V was trimmed by 0 bases and J by 1 base, leaving 9 bases between them. In nucleotides, the CDR3 is TGTGCCAGCAGTTTATGGTCAGTTAAGAACACTGAAGCTTTCTTT. This translates into CASSLWSVKNTEAFF.

J is TRBJ2-1 and V is TRBV5-8; D is possibly TRBD1 (6 bases). Germline values: CDR1 SGHTS, CDR2 YDEGEE. This CDR3 has 16 amino acids. V was pared by 1 base and J by 0 bases, with 11 bases between. The CDR3 bases are TGTGCCAGCAGCTTGTTCAGGGGTCGCTCCTACAATGAGCAGTTCTTC. Encoded protein: CASSLFRGRSYNEQFF. Full variable domain (rest looked up from reference TRBV5-8 and TRBJ2-1): EAGVTQSPTHLIKTRGQQATLRCSPISGHTSVYWYQQALGLGLQFLLWYDEGEERNRGNFPPRFSGRQFPNYSSELNVNALELEDSALYLCASSLFRGRSYNEQFFGPGTRLTVL.

The rearrangement links TRBV6-6 to TRBJ1-1, with D maybe TRBD1 (5 bases). Trimming removed 5 bases from V and 11 bases from J, with 12 bases in between. The CDR3 has 11 residues. In germline, CDR1 is MNHNY, CDR2 SVGAGI (reference sequence). The CDR3 bases are TGTGCCAGCAGTAGCGGGGCGGTGGCTTTCTTT. Amino acid sequence: CASSSGAVAFF.

This clone appeared once. The chain is built from TRBV6-4 and TRBJ2-1, with TRBD2 as a possible D gene (6 bases). Per the germline V gene, CDR1 is MRHNA and CDR2 is SNTAGT. CDR3 size: 18 residues. The V and J ends lost 6 bases and 1 base respectively, with 22 bases between them. In DNA form, the CDR3 reads TGTGCCAGCAGGGCCCTCGGGGAAGGGAGGATTTCCTACAATGAGCAGTTCTTC. This encodes CASRALGEGRISYNEQFF.

The chain recombines TRBV6-6 with TRBJ2-7; D remains unclear. Trimming left V 6 bases short and J 4 bases short, with 13 bases between. From germline, CDR1 is MNHNY and CDR2 SVGAGI (reference sequence). This CDR3 comprises 13 residues. Here the CDR3 reads CASRLGYGYEQYF. The CDR3 region has the DNA TGTGCCAGCAGATTAGGGTATGGATACGAGCAGTACTTC.

This chain uses TRBV28 with TRBJ2-7; TRBD2 matches 7 bases. J lost 3 bases, V lost 6 bases, and 20 bases had no gene match. This CDR3 has 18 residues. Germline V gives CDR1 MDHEN, CDR2 SYDVKM. The CDR3 sequence: CASRPGGSGGGPLYEQYF. For the CDR3, the DNA is TGTGCCAGCAGGCCTGGGGGTTCGGGAGGCGGTCCACTCTACGAGCAGTACTTC.

This clone was seen once. V is TRBV5-1 and J is TRBJ2-2, with 12 bases that match TRBD2. V lost 4 bases, J lost 1 base, and 11 bases stayed unmatched. Germline V gives CDR1 SGHRS, CDR2 YFSETQ. The CDR3 consists of 19 residues. The CDR3 DNA follows: TGCGCCAGCAGCCCCCAACTAGCGGGGGGATCAAAGAACACCGGGGAGCTGTTTTTT. Its translation: CASSPQLAGGSKNTGELFF.

This rearrangement joins TRBV7-2 to TRBJ1-1; TRBD1 agrees at 8 bases. The J segment lost 1 base and the V segment lost 5 bases, leaving 9 bases of the junction unmatched. The CDR3 loop spans 16 amino acids. Germline lookup yields CDR1 SGHTA and CDR2 FQGNSA. Written as DNA, the CDR3 is TGTGCCAGCAGCGTCACCGGGACAGGAAGGAACACTGAAGCTTTCTTT. Protein product: CASSVTGTGRNTEAFF.

The chain is built from TRBV7-8 and TRBJ1-3; no clear D gene. Trimming shortened V by 5 bases and J by 2 bases, and 13 bases separated the two germline ends. The CDR3 runs to 15 residues. Germline V lookup: CDR1 SGHVS, CDR2 FQNEAQ. Here the CDR3 DNA reads TGTGCCAGCAGCCCAACGGCGGGAGCTGGAAACACCATATATTTT. Protein sequence: CASSPTAGAGNTIYF.

This sequence joins TRBV18 and TRBJ2-7; tentatively, D is TRBD2 (5 bases). Per germline, CDR1 KGHSH and CDR2 LQKENI. V gave up 4 bases and J gave up 3 bases, with 10 bases separating them. This CDR3 spans 13 amino acids. This CDR3 is CASSQAELYEQYF. The CDR3 nucleotides read TGTGCCAGCTCACAAGCGGAACTCTACGAGCAGTACTTC.

This clone came up a few times. The V call is TRBV14, the J call TRBJ2-5; D remains ambiguous. V lost 6 bases and J lost 0, with 11 bases in between. This CDR3 comprises 14 residues. The germline gives CDR1 SGHDN, CDR2 FVKESK. CDR3 coding DNA: TGTGCCAGCAGGGGGTGGATGGACCAAGAGACCCAGTACTTC. Its translation is CASRGWMDQETQYF.

The chain uses TRBV7-9 and TRBJ2-1; 12 nucleotides line up with TRBD2. CDR3 size: 18 residues. V shed 2 bases and J 6 bases; nucleotides not matched to a gene: 11. The V gene's germline CDR1 is SEHNR and CDR2 FQNEAQ (reference sequence). The CDR3 region is CASSLKTRTSGNLNEQFF. CDR3 coding DNA: TGTGCCAGCAGCTTAAAAACCAGGACTAGCGGGAACCTCAATGAGCAGTTCTTC.

This chain joins TRBV27 and TRBJ2-1; D remains unclear. V was cut by 7 bases and J by 4 bases, with 8 bases left in between. The germline CDR1 and CDR2 sequences are MNHEY and SMNVEV (reference sequence). There are 12 residues in the CDR3. CDR3 nucleotides: TGTGCCAGCAAGCAGGATTACAATGAGCAGTTCTTC. Translated, it gives CASKQDYNEQFF.

This clone was picked up one time. J is TRBJ1-3 and V is TRBV5-1, with TRBD1 matching 9 bases. CDR3 length: 15 amino acids. The J segment lost 2 bases and the V segment lost 4 bases, leaving 4 bases of the junction unmatched. Germline CDR1 SGHRS, CDR2 YFSETQ. CDR3 amino acids: CASSVQGATGNTIYF. CDR3 nucleotide sequence: TGCGCCAGCAGCGTACAGGGGGCGACTGGAAACACCATATATTTT.

J is TRBJ2-5 and V is TRBV1; the listed D gene, TRBD2, was not tested against the DNA. TRBV1 is marked as a pseudogene. The CDR3 totals 16 residues. The CDR3 loop is CTSSRPGLAGRETQYF. CDR3 nucleotide sequence: TGCACCAGCAGCCGACCGGGACTAGCGGGGCGAGAGACCCAGTACTTC.

The table lists this clone with a count of one. The chain links TRBV18 to TRBJ2-7; 13 nucleotides align to TRBD2. The CDR3 sequence is 19 residues long. Germline V CDR1 and CDR2: KGHSH, LQKENI. V was clipped by 2 bases and J by 4 bases; unmatched bases: 14. CDR3 DNA sequence: TGTGCCAGCTCACCATTGCCAATGACTAGCGGGAGGATCATATACGAGCAGTACTTC. This translates into CASSPLPMTSGRIIYEQYF.

CDR3 sequence: CASSLILADSYEQYF. CDR3 DNA: TGTGCCAGCAGCTTAATCCTAGCGGATTCCTACGAGCAGTACTTC. The rearrangement links TRBV7-9 to TRBJ2-7; TRBD2 matches 7 bases. Germline V gene data show CDR1 as SEHNR and CDR2 as FQNEAQ (reference sequence). The CDR3 totals 15 residues. The trim removed 2 bases at V and 1 base at J, leaving 5 bases unmatched.

The chain combines TRBV13 with TRBJ2-2, with 12 nucleotides matching TRBD2. Looked up from germline, CDR1 is PRHDT and CDR2 is FYEKMQ (reference sequence). The V and J ends lost 4 bases and 9 bases, in that order; junction bases with no gene match: 9. This CDR3 comprises 16 residues. The CDR3 nucleotides are TGTGCCAGCAGCTCCGACGGACTAGCGGGACGTAGGGAGCTGTTTTTT. It translates to CASSSDGLAGRRELFF.

V is TRBV12-5 and J is TRBJ1-2, with 7 bases matching TRBD1. The CDR3 consists of 15 residues. Germline V gene sequence: CDR1 LGHNT, CDR2 FRNRAP. The trim removed 2 bases at V and 5 bases at J, leaving 8 bases unmatched. In DNA, the CDR3 is TGTGCTAGTGGTTTGAACCCACAGGGGCGATATGGCTACACCTTC. This sequence encodes CASGLNPQGRYGYTF.

V is TRBV28 and J is TRBJ2-3; 10 bases are shared with TRBD1. Germline CDR1 is MDHEN and CDR2 is SYDVKM. The CDR3 has 16 residues. Trimming cost V 4 bases and J 3 bases; bases outside gene matches: 7. DNA for the CDR3: TGTGCCAGCAGTTACCGGACAGGGGGATATACAGATACGCAGTATTTT. It specifies CASSYRTGGYTDTQYF.

This rearrangement joins TRBV6-1 to TRBJ2-1; the match to TRBD2 covers 10 bases. Germline loops: CDR1 MNHNS, CDR2 SASEGT. V lost 4 bases and J lost 6; bases outside the gene matches: 6. The CDR3 length is 15 residues. The CDR3 sequence: CASSVRGLAPNEQFF. CDR3 in DNA: TGTGCCAGCAGTGTAAGGGGACTAGCGCCCAATGAGCAGTTCTTC.

CDR3 amino acids: CASSSGGGPGNTIYF. In DNA, the CDR3 is TGTGCCAGCAGTTCCGGGGGTGGACCTGGAAACACCATATATTTT. The chain is built from TRBV28 and TRBJ1-3, with D possibly being TRBD1 (5 bases). The CDR3 has 15 amino acids. Germline V gene lookup returns CDR1 MDHEN and CDR2 SYDVKM. Trimming shortened V by 4 bases and J by 2 bases, and 12 bases separated the two germline ends.

In nucleotides, the CDR3 is TGTGCCAGCAGCTTGACCGACAGGGACAATCAGCCCCAGCATTTT. Its protein is CASSLTDRDNQPQHF. The chain recombines TRBV5-6 with TRBJ1-5; 7 bases map to TRBD1. The V gene end was trimmed by 1 base and the J gene end by 3 bases; junction bases not matched to a gene: 4. The CDR3 contains 15 residues. Germline CDR1 reads SGHDT; CDR2 reads YYEEEE.

The chain combines TRBV6-5 with TRBJ1-1; D call uncertain. From germline, CDR1 is MNHEY and CDR2 SVGAGI. The CDR3 contains 13 residues. V lost 5 bases and J lost 6, with 13 bases in between. The CDR3 protein is CASSTEFGSEAFF. CDR3 bases: TGTGCCAGCAGTACCGAGTTTGGCTCTGAAGCTTTCTTT.